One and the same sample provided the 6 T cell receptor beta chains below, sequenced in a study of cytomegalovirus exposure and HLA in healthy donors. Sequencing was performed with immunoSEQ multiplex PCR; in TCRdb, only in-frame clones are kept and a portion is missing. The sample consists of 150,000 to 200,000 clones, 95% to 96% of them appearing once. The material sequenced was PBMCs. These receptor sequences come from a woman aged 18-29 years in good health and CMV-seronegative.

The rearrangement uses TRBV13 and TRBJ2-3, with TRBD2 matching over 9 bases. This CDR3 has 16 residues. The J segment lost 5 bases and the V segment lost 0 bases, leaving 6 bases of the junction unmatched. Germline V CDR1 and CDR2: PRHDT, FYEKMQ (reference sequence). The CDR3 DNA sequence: TGTGCCAGCAGCTTAGGTAGCGGGGGTCCCGGAGATACGCAGTATTTT. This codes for CASSLGSGGPGDTQYF. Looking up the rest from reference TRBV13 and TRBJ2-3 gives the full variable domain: AAGVIQSPRHLIKEKRETATLKCYPIPRHDTVYWYQQGPGQDPQFLISFYEKMQSDKGSIPDRFSAQQFSDYHSELNMSSLELGDSALYFCASSLGSGGPGDTQYFGPGTRLTVL.

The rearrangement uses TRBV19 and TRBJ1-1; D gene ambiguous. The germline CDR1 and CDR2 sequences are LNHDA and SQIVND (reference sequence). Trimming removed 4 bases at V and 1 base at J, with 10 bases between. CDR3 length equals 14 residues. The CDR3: CASSSFRENTEAFF. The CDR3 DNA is TGTGCCAGTAGTAGTTTCCGAGAGAACACTGAAGCTTTCTTT. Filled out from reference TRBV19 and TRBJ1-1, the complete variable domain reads DGGITQSPKYLFRKEGQNVTLSCEQNLNHDAMYWYRQDPGQGLRLIYYSQIVNDFQKGDIAEGYSVSREKKESFPLTVTSAQKNPTAFYLCASSSFRENTEAFFGQGTRLTVV.

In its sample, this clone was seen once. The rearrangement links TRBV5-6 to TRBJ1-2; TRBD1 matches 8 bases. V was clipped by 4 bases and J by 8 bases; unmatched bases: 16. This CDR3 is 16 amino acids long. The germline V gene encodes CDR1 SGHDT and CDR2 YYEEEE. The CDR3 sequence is CASSPGTGYRQEGYTF. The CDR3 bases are TGTGCCAGCAGCCCGGGGACAGGCTACAGGCAGGAAGGCTACACCTTC.

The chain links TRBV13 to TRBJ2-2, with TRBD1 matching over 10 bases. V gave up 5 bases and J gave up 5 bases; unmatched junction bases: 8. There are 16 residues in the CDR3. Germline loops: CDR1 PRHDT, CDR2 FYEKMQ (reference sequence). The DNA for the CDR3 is TGTGCCAGCAGCGCCCAGTGGGACAGGGGTACCGGGGAGCTGTTTTTT. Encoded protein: CASSAQWDRGTGELFF.

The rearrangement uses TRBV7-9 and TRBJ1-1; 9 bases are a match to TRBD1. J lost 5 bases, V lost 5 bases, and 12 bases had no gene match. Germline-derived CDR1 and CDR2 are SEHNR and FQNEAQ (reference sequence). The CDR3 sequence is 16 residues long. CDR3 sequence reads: CASSLSSGQGVTEAFF. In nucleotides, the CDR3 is TGTGCCAGCAGCCTCTCGTCGGGACAGGGAGTAACTGAAGCTTTCTTT.

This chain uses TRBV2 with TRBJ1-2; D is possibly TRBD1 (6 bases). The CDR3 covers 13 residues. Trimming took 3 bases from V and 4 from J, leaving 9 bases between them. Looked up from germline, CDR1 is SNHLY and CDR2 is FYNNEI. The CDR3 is CASSDGDIYGYTF. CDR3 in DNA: TGTGCCAGCAGTGACGGGGACATCTATGGCTACACCTTC.